This T cell receptor (beta chain) was observed in a study of tumor and adjacent non-tumor tissue in lung cancer. No cell sorting was done before RNA was extracted from the tissue. More than 3 cm separated this lung sample from the edge of the tumor. The CDR3 is 14 amino acids. Germline values: CDR1 LGHNA, CDR2 YSLEER. Three rounds of nested PCR, following a modified ARM-PCR protocol, produced the TCRbeta library. One entry per CDR3 protein, called by TCRdb with MiXCR from the multiplex PCR reads. The sample has almost 75,000 distinct CDR3 sequences; around 70% are singletons. Regarding this clonotype: Given the absence of the conserved phenylalanine or tryptophan at the CDR3 end, a read error is likely.

J is TRBJ2-1 and V is TRBV4-3; the match to TRBD2 covers 9 bases. This clonotype was sampled from a woman aged 45-65 years with non-small cell lung cancer. Sequenced: distant non-tumor lung tissue. CDR3 nucleotide sequence: TGCACCAGCAGCCATGCTAGCGGGAACAATGAGCAGTTCTTA. This codes for CTSSHASGNNEQFL.